These 27 T cell receptor beta chains were sequenced from one sample in a study of blood T cell repertoires in COVID-19. Using immunoSEQ multiplex PCR, the repertoire was profiled, and TCRdb retains in-frame clones only, with some absent. The table has under 300,000 clones, 75% to 90% seen once; the top ten hold 2% to 2.5%. The sample was PBMCs or T cells enriched from blood (not recorded which). Receptors originate from a woman younger than 35 who had recovered from COVID-19.

V gene TRBV18 combines with J gene TRBJ2-7; weak D call: TRBD1 (6 bases). This CDR3 region has 14 residues. CDR1 KGHSH and CDR2 LQKENI come from the germline V gene. Trimming took off 3 bases at V and 2 bases at J, with 11 bases between the two ends. In DNA, the CDR3 is TGTGCCAGCTCACCGAACAGGGTAACCTACGAGCAGTACTTC. Amino acid sequence: CASSPNRVTYEQYF.

This clone was seen only once. The chain recombines TRBV5-1 with TRBJ1-1; a possible D gene is TRBD1 (6 bases). The CDR3 has 15 amino acids. Trimming pared 4 bases from V and 6 bases from J, leaving 19 bases between. Germline CDR1 and CDR2: SGHRS and YFSETQ. CDR3 in amino acids: CASSRETGYSPEAFF. As DNA, the CDR3 is TGCGCCAGCAGCCGAGAAACAGGGTATTCCCCTGAAGCTTTCTTT.

The chain employs TRBV3-1 (or the pseudogene TRBV3-2) and TRBJ1-5; no firm D call. V was clipped by 0 bases and J by 4 bases, with 13 bases between them. Germline V lookup: CDR1 LGHDT, CDR2 YNNKEL (reference sequence). The length of the CDR3 is 16 residues. DNA for the CDR3: TGTGCCAGCAGCCAAGAGAGGGCCCCAATGAATCAGCCCCAGCATTTT. Amino acid sequence: CASSQERAPMNQPQHF.

The chain is built from TRBV4-2 and TRBJ1-3, with 9 positions matching TRBD1. V gave up 10 bases and J gave up 0 bases; unmatched junction bases: 16. Germline V gene lookup returns CDR1 LGHNA and CDR2 YNFKEQ. The CDR3 consists of 18 residues. CDR3 sequence (DNA): TGTGCCATCGTCCTTAGGACAGGGGACTTCAGCTCTGGAAACACCATATATTTT. It specifies CAIVLRTGDFSSGNTIYF.

As concerns this clone: Other DNA sequences of this sample code for an identical CDR3. The J gene is TRBJ1-1, the V gene TRBV5-1, with a tentative D call TRBD1 (5 bases). The CDR3 extends over 15 amino acids. Deletions cut 0 bases from V and 4 bases from J, with 13 bases between. CDR1 and CDR2 from the germline V gene are SGHRS and YFSETQ. This CDR3 is CASSLDGGRSTEAFF. The CDR3 bases are TGCGCCAGCAGCTTGGACGGGGGACGGTCCACTGAAGCTTTCTTT.

J is TRBJ2-2 and V is TRBV27; TRBD2 matches at 10 bases. The ends lost 6 bases at V and 7 bases at J; junction bases unmatched: 8. Germline V gives CDR1 MNHEY, CDR2 SMNVEV (reference sequence). The CDR3 covers 15 residues. The CDR3 bases are TGTGCCAGCAGCTTCTCGGGACTAGCGTTCGGGGAGCTGTTTTTT. Translation: CASSFSGLAFGELFF.

The gene calls are TRBV7-7 and TRBJ2-5; 11 nucleotides match TRBD1. CDR1 and CDR2 (germline): SSHAT, FNYEAQ (reference sequence). The CDR3 totals 15 residues. The CDR3 bases are TGTGCTAGCGGGCCCGGGACAGGGGGTTCGGAGACCCAGTACTTC. It is translated as CASGPGTGGSETQYF. Combining the CDR3 with reference TRBV7-7 and TRBJ2-5 gives the whole variable domain GAGVSQSPRYKVTKRGQDVTLRCDPISSHATLYWYQQALGQGPEFLTYFNYEAQPDKSGLPSDRFSAERPEGSISTLTIQRTEQRDSAMYRCASGPGTGGSETQYFGPGTRLLVL.

The CDR3 region is CASSATSGGSTDTQYF. The CDR3 bases are TGTGCCAGCAGTGCGACTAGCGGGGGGAGCACAGATACGCAGTATTTT. This sequence joins TRBV6-1 and TRBJ2-3; 13 nucleotides agree with TRBD2. The germline V gene encodes CDR1 MNHNS and CDR2 SASEGT. The CDR3 totals 16 residues. The ends lost 4 bases at V and 0 bases at J; junction bases unmatched: 1.

The V gene is TRBV2, the J gene TRBJ1-5, with TRBD1 matching over 9 bases. CDR1 is SNHLY and CDR2 is FYNNEI in the germline V gene. The J segment lost 4 bases and the V segment lost 6 bases, leaving 7 bases of the junction unmatched. This CDR3 comprises 15 residues. The chain's CDR3 is CASRDRGGRNQPQHF. In DNA form, the CDR3 reads TGTGCCAGCAGGGACAGGGGAGGGAGGAATCAGCCCCAGCATTTT. Full variable domain (outside the CDR3, taken from reference TRBV2 and TRBJ1-5): EPEVTQTPSHQVTQMGQEVILRCVPISNHLYFYWYRQILGQKVEFLVSFYNNEISEKSEIFDDQFSVERPDGSNFTLKIRSTKLEDSAMYFCASRDRGGRNQPQHFGDGTRLSIL.

This rearrangement joins TRBV27 to TRBJ2-5; 7 nucleotides align to TRBD1. The ends lost 0 bases at V and 5 bases at J; junction bases unmatched: 6. Germline V gene sequence: CDR1 MNHEY, CDR2 SMNVEV (reference sequence). The CDR3 runs to 15 residues. The CDR3 DNA is TGTGCCAGCAGTTTATCGTTAGGGGGCCGGGAGACCCAGTACTTC. Protein sequence: CASSLSLGGRETQYF.

V is TRBV9 and J is TRBJ2-1; 8 bases line up with TRBD2. The V and J ends lost 0 bases and 4 bases, in that order; junction bases with no gene match: 3. The CDR3 covers 15 residues. The germline CDR1 and CDR2 sequences are SGDLS and YYNGEE. The CDR3 here is CASSVAQRGYNEQFF. Written as DNA, the CDR3 is TGTGCCAGCAGCGTAGCCCAGCGGGGGTACAATGAGCAGTTCTTC. The whole variable domain, remainder taken from reference TRBV9 and TRBJ2-1, is DSGVTQTPKHLITATGQRVTLRCSPRSGDLSVYWYQQSLDQGLQFLIQYYNGEERAKGNILERFSAQQFPDLHSELNLSSLELGDSALYFCASSVAQRGYNEQFFGPGTRLTVL.

This chain links TRBV27 with TRBJ2-1; TRBD2 agrees at 9 bases. V dropped 1 base and J dropped 2; count of bases not matched to a gene: 9. Looked up from germline, CDR1 is MNHEY and CDR2 is SMNVEV (reference sequence). The CDR3 consists of 18 residues. The CDR3 coding sequence is TGTGCCAGCAGTTTATTTTGGCGGGGGGGACTCCCCTACAATGAGCAGTTCTTC. Its translation is CASSLFWRGGLPYNEQFF.

The chain has TRBV7-9 and TRBJ2-3; 9 nucleotides line up with TRBD2. This CDR3 has 12 amino acids. CDR1 SEHNR and CDR2 FQNEAQ come from the germline V gene (reference sequence). Losses at the gene ends were 8 bases for V and 5 bases for J; bases not matched to a gene: 2. This CDR3 reads CASLRGGDTQYF. The CDR3 nucleotides read TGTGCCAGCCTGCGGGGGGGAGATACGCAGTATTTT.

The gene calls are TRBV3-1 (or the pseudogene TRBV3-2) and TRBJ2-1, with D perhaps matching TRBD2 (5 bases). V was shortened by 3 bases and J by 5 bases, with 8 bases between the two germline ends. CDR1 is LGHDT and CDR2 is YNNKEL in the germline V gene (reference sequence). The CDR3 runs to 13 residues. This CDR3 is CASSQAGNNEQFF. CDR3 in DNA: TGTGCCAGCAGCCAGGCCGGGAACAATGAGCAGTTCTTC.

This clone has only a few counts. J is TRBJ1-3 and V is TRBV5-1; D is possibly TRBD1 (5 bases). CDR1 is SGHRS and CDR2 is YFSETQ in the germline V gene. Trimming pared 0 bases from V and 0 bases from J, leaving 7 bases between. The CDR3 has 15 amino acids. The CDR3 DNA reads TGCGCCAGCAGCTTGGCCGGGGGCTCTGGAAACACCATATATTTT. Protein: CASSLAGGSGNTIYF.

This rearrangement joins TRBV30 to TRBJ2-3; 11 bases are a match to TRBD1. There are 13 residues in the CDR3. The trim removed 4 bases at V and 8 bases at J, leaving 5 bases unmatched. In germline, CDR1 is GTSNPN, CDR2 SVGIG (reference sequence). CDR3: CAWMDRGPGTQYF. The CDR3 bases are TGTGCCTGGATGGACAGGGGGCCCGGTACGCAGTATTTT.

This clone came up once. The chain is built from TRBV25-1 and TRBJ1-4, with D possibly being TRBD1 (5 bases). CDR1 is MGHDK, CDR2 SYGVNS, per germline. The CDR3 length is 18 residues. The germline V and J ends were trimmed by 0 bases and 2 bases, with 16 bases remaining between them. This CDR3 is CASSEYGLADMTNEKLFF. CDR3 nucleotides: TGTGCCAGCAGTGAATATGGTCTAGCGGACATGACTAATGAAAAACTGTTTTTT.

The J gene is TRBJ1-2, the V gene TRBV28, with 7 bases lining up with TRBD1. Trimming cost V 5 bases and J 4 bases; bases outside gene matches: 7. This CDR3 is built from 14 residues. The germline V gene has CDR1 MDHEN and CDR2 SYDVKM. The CDR3 bases are TGTGCCAGCAGTACCGGGACAGTGACCTATGGCTACACCTTC. This codes for CASSTGTVTYGYTF.

The chain links TRBV30 to TRBJ2-3; D is perhaps TRBD2 (6 bases). The CDR3 is 12 amino acids. Per germline, CDR1 GTSNPN and CDR2 SVGIG (reference sequence). V was cut by 3 bases and J by 6 bases, with 10 bases left in between. In DNA, the CDR3 is TGTGCCTGGAGCCGCGGGAAGGATACGCAGTATTTT. Protein product: CAWSRGKDTQYF.

V is TRBV12-3 or TRBV12-4 and J is TRBJ1-4, with 7 bases identical to TRBD1. The CDR3 length is 12 residues. The trim removed 9 bases at V and 8 bases at J, leaving 6 bases unmatched. In DNA, the CDR3 is TGTGCCAGTACAGGGGCGGAGGAAAAACTGTTTTTT. It specifies CASTGAEEKLFF.

This clone was counted a single time. Other DNA sequences in the sample encode the same CDR3. This chain uses TRBV27 with TRBJ2-7; a weak D match, TRBD1 (6 bases). CDR3 length: 13 residues. Trimming removed 2 bases at V and 2 bases at J, with 7 bases between. The germline V gene has CDR1 MNHEY and CDR2 SMNVEV (reference sequence). In DNA, the CDR3 is TGTGCCAGCAGTTTAAGGGGGACCTACGAGCAGTACTTC. The encoded protein is CASSLRGTYEQYF.

The gene calls are TRBV28 and TRBJ1-2; TRBD1 matches at 11 bases. CDR3 size: 13 residues. Germline loops: CDR1 MDHEN, CDR2 SYDVKM. The trim removed 5 bases at V and 4 bases at J, leaving 0 bases unmatched. The CDR3 DNA is TGTGCCAGCAGTGGGACAGGGGGCTATGGCTACACCTTC. It codes for CASSGTGGYGYTF.

This chain links TRBV10-2 with TRBJ1-1; 9 nucleotides agree with TRBD1. The germline gives CDR1 WSHSY, CDR2 SAAADI. The trim removed 2 bases at V and 3 bases at J, leaving 10 bases unmatched. The CDR3 has 17 amino acids. The CDR3 nucleotides read TGCGCCAGCAGTGAGGTGGACAGGGGTGGACTGGACACTGAAGCTTTCTTT. It is translated as CASSEVDRGGLDTEAFF.

This clone was seen just once. The chain is built from TRBV6-5 and TRBJ2-1, with D possibly TRBD2 on 5 matching bases. V dropped 0 bases and J dropped 7 bases, with 10 bases sitting between them. The germline V gene has CDR1 MNHEY and CDR2 SVGAGI. The CDR3 covers 14 residues. CDR3 nucleotide sequence: TGTGCCAGCAGTTACTCACTAGGTGTTAATGAGCAGTTCTTC. It codes for CASSYSLGVNEQFF.

This chain links TRBV5-1 with TRBJ2-1; 8 bases match TRBD2. Unmatched junction bases numbered 7, after V lost 2 bases and J lost 9 bases. CDR1 and CDR2 (germline): SGHRS, YFSETQ. The CDR3 covers 14 residues. CDR3 in amino acids: CASSLAGELGEQFF. CDR3 nucleotides: TGCGCCAGCAGCTTAGCGGGGGAACTCGGTGAGCAGTTCTTC.

The V and J genes are TRBV19 and TRBJ1-2, with TRBD1 matching over 8 bases. The germline V gene encodes CDR1 LNHDA and CDR2 SQIVND (reference sequence). The CDR3 contains 15 residues. The junction had 5 bases not matched to a gene; V was cut back by 0 bases and J by 5 bases. CDR3 region: CASSIEPGQAYGYTF. CDR3 sequence (DNA): TGTGCCAGTAGTATAGAGCCGGGACAGGCTTATGGCTACACCTTC.

This rearrangement joins TRBV5-1 to TRBJ2-5, with D unclear. Trimming stripped 1 base from V and 0 bases from J, with 7 bases between. The germline gives CDR1 SGHRS, CDR2 YFSETQ. The CDR3 contains 14 residues. CDR3 nucleotide sequence: TGCGCCAGCAGCTTGATCCCAGACCAAGAGACCCAGTACTTC. Translating gives CASSLIPDQETQYF.